This T cell receptor beta chain was recorded in a study of long-term antiretroviral therapy in people with HIV. Before DNA extraction, roughly 0.95-10 million cryopreserved PBMC were held in the samples. Survey-level resolution applied to immunoSEQ assay v3.0. Using immunoSEQ multiplex PCR, the repertoire was profiled, and TCRdb retains in-frame clones only, with some absent. Of more than 7,000 clones listed, around 84% are singletons. Overall study findings and caveats: It was observed that HIV repertoires exhibited narrower CDR3 length ranges than controls. No data were available on ART adherence, viral resistance or therapy changes. Possibly under older ART regimens, blood was drawn between about 2004 and 2018.

As regards this clone: Its antigen is unidentified.

The input for sequencing was unsorted PBMCs, taken 0.6 years before starting antiretroviral therapy. The sequence was obtained from a man aged 35 to 55 with HIV.

As DNA, the CDR3 is TGTGCCAGCAGCTTAATGCGCAACACTGAAGCTTTCTTT. Encoded protein: CASSLMRNTEAFF. The chain is built from TRBV11-2 and TRBJ1-1; D call uncertain. CDR3 length equals 13 residues. CDR1 is SGHAT and CDR2 is FQNNGV in the germline V gene. V lost 2 bases and J lost 2, with 6 bases in between.